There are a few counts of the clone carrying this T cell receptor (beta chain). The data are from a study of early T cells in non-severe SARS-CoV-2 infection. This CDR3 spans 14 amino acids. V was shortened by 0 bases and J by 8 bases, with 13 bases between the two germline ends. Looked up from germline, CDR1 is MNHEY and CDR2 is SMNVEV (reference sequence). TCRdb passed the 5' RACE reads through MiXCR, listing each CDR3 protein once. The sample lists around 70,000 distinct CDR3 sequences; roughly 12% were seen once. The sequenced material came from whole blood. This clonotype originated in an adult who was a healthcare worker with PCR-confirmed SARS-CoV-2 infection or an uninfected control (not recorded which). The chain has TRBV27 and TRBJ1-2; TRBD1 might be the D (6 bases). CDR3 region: CASSLSGHPGGYTF. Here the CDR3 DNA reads TGTGCCAGCAGTTTATCGGGACACCCCGGAGGCTACACCTTC.